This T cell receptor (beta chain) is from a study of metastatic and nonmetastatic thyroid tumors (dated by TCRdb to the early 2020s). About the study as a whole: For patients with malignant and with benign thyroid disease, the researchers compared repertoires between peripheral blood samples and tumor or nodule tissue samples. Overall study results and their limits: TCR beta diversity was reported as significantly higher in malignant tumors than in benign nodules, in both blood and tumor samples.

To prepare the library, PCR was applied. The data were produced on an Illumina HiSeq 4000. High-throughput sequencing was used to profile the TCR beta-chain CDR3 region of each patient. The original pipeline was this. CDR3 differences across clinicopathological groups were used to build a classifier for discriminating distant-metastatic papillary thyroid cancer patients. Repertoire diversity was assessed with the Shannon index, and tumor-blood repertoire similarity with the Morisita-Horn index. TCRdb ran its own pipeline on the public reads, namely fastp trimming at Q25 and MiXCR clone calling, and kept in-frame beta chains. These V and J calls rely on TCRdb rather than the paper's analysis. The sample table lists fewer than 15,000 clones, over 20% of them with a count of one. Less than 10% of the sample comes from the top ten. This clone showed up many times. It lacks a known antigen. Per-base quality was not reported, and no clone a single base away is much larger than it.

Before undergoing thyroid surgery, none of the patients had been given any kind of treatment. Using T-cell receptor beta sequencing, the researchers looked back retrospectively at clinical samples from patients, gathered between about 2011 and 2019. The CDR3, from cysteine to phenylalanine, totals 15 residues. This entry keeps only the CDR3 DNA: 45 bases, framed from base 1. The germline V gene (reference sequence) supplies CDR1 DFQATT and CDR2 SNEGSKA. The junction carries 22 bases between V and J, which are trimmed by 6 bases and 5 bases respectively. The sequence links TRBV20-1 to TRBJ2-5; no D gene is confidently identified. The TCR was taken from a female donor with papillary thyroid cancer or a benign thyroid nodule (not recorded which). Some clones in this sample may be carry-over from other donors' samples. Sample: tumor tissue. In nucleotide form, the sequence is TGCAGTGCCCCCCCCCCTAGGCGGATCGGGGAGACCCAGTACTTC. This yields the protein CSAPPPRRIGETQYF.